This T cell receptor beta chain was sequenced for a study of blood T cell repertoires in COVID-19. Produced via immunoSEQ multiplex PCR; TCRdb's table is partial and in-frame only. There are about 16,000 clones in the sample; about 90% occur only once, and about 50% lies in the top ten. V gave up 3 bases and J gave up 5 bases, with 17 bases separating them. CDR1 is SGHNT and CDR2 is YYREEE in the germline V gene (reference sequence). This CDR3 is built from 15 residues. Sequencing was performed on peripheral blood. The sequence was collected from a human donor in a cohort sampled during active COVID-19. This sequence joins TRBV5-4 and TRBJ2-5; possibly TRBD2 for D (7 bases). The CDR3 region is CASSWADGGRETQYF. The CDR3 coding sequence is TGTGCCAGCAGCTGGGCCGACGGGGGGCGGGAGACCCAGTACTTC.